The 19 T cell receptor beta chains below come from one sample, sequenced in a study of shared clonotypes between healthy human individuals. TCRdb's copy holds only in-frame clones and misses some; the assay was immunoSEQ multiplex PCR. The data contain about 1.1 million clones, approximately 80% of them singletons. The source material was memory CD4+ T cells from PBMCs. Described subset: CD45RA-negative fraction. These receptors originate from a man aged 18 to 30 in good health. Some clones in this sample may be carry-over from other donors' samples.

J is TRBJ2-3 and V is TRBV9, with TRBD2 matching over 9 bases. V shed 6 bases, J shed 6 bases, and the junction held 11 bases outside the gene matches. Germline CDR1 is SGDLS and CDR2 is YYNGEE. This CDR3 region has 15 residues. CDR3 DNA sequence: TGTGCCAGCACCATGGGCGGGAGGGACGGGGATACGCAGTATTTT. Residues: CASTMGGRDGDTQYF.

Regarding this clone: The sample holds other DNA sequences that translate to the same CDR3. The chain uses TRBV29-1 and TRBJ2-7, with D maybe TRBD1 (5 bases). Deletions cut 5 bases from V and 1 base from J, with 9 bases between. This CDR3 comprises 12 residues. The V gene's germline CDR1 is SQVTM and CDR2 ANQGSEA. CDR3 loop: CSVSQGSYEQYF. The CDR3 bases are TGCAGCGTTTCCCAGGGTTCCTACGAGCAGTACTTC.

J is TRBJ1-5 and V is TRBV19, with D tentatively TRBD1 (5 bases). This CDR3 region has 18 residues. Germline V gives CDR1 LNHDA, CDR2 SQIVND (reference sequence). The V end was cut by 4 bases, the J end by 6 bases, with 25 bases between. The CDR3 sequence is CASSTTPTAGTLGQPQHF. CDR3 nucleotide sequence: TGTGCCAGTAGTACAACCCCCACTGCGGGGACCTTGGGTCAGCCCCAGCATTTT.

The rearrangement links TRBV5-1 to TRBJ1-3; 9 nucleotides align to TRBD1. Losses at the gene ends were 4 bases for V and 0 bases for J; bases not matched to a gene: 2. The germline gives CDR1 SGHRS, CDR2 YFSETQ. The CDR3 has 15 amino acids. CDR3 DNA sequence: TGCGCCAGCAGCCCGGACAGGGGCTCTGGAAACACCATATATTTT. This translates into CASSPDRGSGNTIYF.

The V and J genes are TRBV2 and TRBJ1-2; D remains ambiguous. The CDR3 runs to 13 residues. Germline CDR1 reads SNHLY; CDR2 reads FYNNEI. The germline V and J ends were trimmed by 2 bases and 8 bases, with 12 bases remaining between them. CDR3 sequence: CASSELVPTGYTF. The CDR3 DNA reads as TGTGCCAGCAGTGAATTAGTCCCGACGGGCTACACCTTC.

The CDR3 sequence: CASRETGGAGEKLFF. CDR3 nucleotides: TGTGCCAGCAGGGAGACAGGGGGCGCGGGGGAAAAACTGTTTTTT. The chain employs TRBV6-1 and TRBJ1-4, with 10 bases lining up with TRBD1. CDR3 size: 15 residues. V trimming: 6 bases; J trimming: 8 bases; junction bases outside the gene matches: 9. Germline V gene data show CDR1 as MNHNS and CDR2 as SASEGT.

This clone was seen repeatedly, ten times or more. The genes are TRBV15 and TRBJ2-4; D uncertain. The CDR3 sequence is 16 residues long. Germline V gives CDR1 LNHNV, CDR2 YYDKDF (reference sequence). V lost 0 bases to trimming and J lost 6 bases, with 15 bases between them. CDR3 sequence reads: CATSRDPDNLGNIQYF. The CDR3 region has the DNA TGTGCCACCAGCAGAGATCCAGACAACTTAGGAAACATTCAGTACTTC.

This clone was counted ten times or more. This same CDR3 is encoded by further DNA sequences in the sample. The gene calls are TRBV28 and TRBJ2-1; weak D call: TRBD2 (7 bases). CDR1 is MDHEN, CDR2 SYDVKM, per germline. The V end was cut by 4 bases, the J end by 4 bases, with 17 bases between. CDR3 length: 16 residues. CDR3 sequence reads: CASSSLGEGEYNEQFF. In DNA, the CDR3 is TGTGCCAGCAGTTCCCTCGGGGAGGGGGAGTACAATGAGCAGTTCTTC.

This chain connects TRBV6-1 to TRBJ2-4; 7 bases align to TRBD1. The V gene end was trimmed by 3 bases and the J gene end by 7 bases; junction bases not matched to a gene: 6. Germline V gene sequence: CDR1 MNHNS, CDR2 SASEGT. The length of the CDR3 is 14 residues. In nucleotides, the CDR3 is TGTGCCAGCAGTGATGACAGACAGGGCAACATTCAGTACTTC. This gives the protein CASSDDRQGNIQYF.

V gene TRBV30 combines with J gene TRBJ2-5, with D perhaps matching TRBD2 (5 bases). This CDR3 comprises 13 residues. The germline V gene has CDR1 GTSNPN and CDR2 SVGIG (reference sequence). Trimming took 4 bases from V and 5 from J, leaving 14 bases between them. Here the CDR3 reads CAWTLWEMETQYF. The CDR3 DNA sequence: TGTGCCTGGACCCTATGGGAGATGGAGACCCAGTACTTC. The full variable domain, in which reference TRBV30 and TRBJ2-5 provide the parts outside the CDR3, is SQTIHQWPATLVQPVGSPLSLECTVEGTSNPNLYWYRQAAGRGLQLLFYSVGIGQISSEVPQNLSASRPQDRQFILSSKKLLLSDSGFYLCAWTLWEMETQYFGPGTRLLVL.

The chain has TRBV4-2 and TRBJ1-2; no clear D. The CDR3 spans 14 residues. V shed 0 bases and J shed 2 bases, with 7 bases lying between them. CDR1 and CDR2 from the germline V gene are LGHNA and YNFKEQ. The CDR3 protein is CASSQDYGNYGYTF. CDR3 nucleotides: TGTGCCAGCAGCCAAGATTACGGGAACTATGGCTACACCTTC.

This rearrangement joins TRBV5-1 to TRBJ2-3; 12 bases are shared with TRBD1. Germline-derived CDR1 and CDR2 are SGHRS and YFSETQ. V shed 0 bases, J shed 5 bases, and the junction held 4 bases outside the gene matches. The CDR3 is 16 residues long. The CDR3: CASSLAGTGGGDTQYF. The CDR3 region has the DNA TGCGCCAGCAGCTTGGCCGGGACAGGGGGCGGAGATACGCAGTATTTT.

The chain is built from TRBV2 and TRBJ1-4; D remains ambiguous. Trimming left V 6 bases short and J 3 bases short, with 2 bases between. The CDR3 is made up of 11 amino acids. From germline, CDR1 is SNHLY and CDR2 FYNNEI. CDR3 sequence reads: CASSSNEKLFF. CDR3 in DNA: TGTGCCAGCAGCTCTAATGAAAAACTGTTTTTT.

This clone has a handful of counts. DNA of the CDR3: TGTGCTAGTGGCACCGGACAGCCCGGTCAGCCCCAGCATTTT. It translates to CASGTGQPGQPQHF. The gene calls are TRBV12-5 and TRBJ1-5; TRBD1 is a possible D gene (6 bases). There are 14 residues in the CDR3. CDR1 is LGHNT, CDR2 FRNRAP, per germline. V was cut by 6 bases and J by 6 bases, with 15 bases left in between.

This clone was seen only a few times. V gene TRBV28 combines with J gene TRBJ1-5, with TRBD1 as a possible D gene (5 bases). This CDR3 comprises 18 residues. The V gene's germline CDR1 is MDHEN and CDR2 SYDVKM. V lost 0 bases, J lost 0 bases, and 15 bases lay in between. The CDR3 DNA sequence: TGTGCCAGCAGTTTATGGGGGGGGACGGCATATAGCAATCAGCCCCAGCATTTT. As protein: CASSLWGGTAYSNQPQHF.

V and J are TRBV1 and TRBJ2-3; the table's D call TRBD2 went unverified against the DNA. TRBV1 counts as a pseudogene. The CDR3 consists of 16 residues. This chain's CDR3 is CTSSQTSSGGTDTQYF. The CDR3 DNA sequence: TGCACCAGCAGCCAAACGTCTAGCGGGGGCACAGATACGCAGTATTTT.

The V and J genes are TRBV28 and TRBJ2-3; either TRBD1 or TRBD2 may supply D (5 bases each). Germline CDR1 MDHEN, CDR2 SYDVKM. This CDR3 is built from 18 residues. V lost 5 bases and J 0 bases, leaving 21 bases between the germline ends. The CDR3 is CASSANPGRFISTDTQYF. Here the CDR3 DNA reads TGTGCCAGCAGTGCTAACCCGGGACGGTTTATTAGCACAGATACGCAGTATTTT.

V gene TRBV5-1 combines with J gene TRBJ1-5, with a weak D call TRBD1 (5 bases). This CDR3 comprises 14 residues. Germline-derived CDR1 and CDR2 are SGHRS and YFSETQ. Trimming removed 4 bases at V and 4 bases at J, with 12 bases between. Here the CDR3 DNA reads TGCGCCAGCAGCCAAGGGACCGCTAATCAGCCCCAGCATTTT. It translates to CASSQGTANQPQHF.

This clone was seen once. The sample carries other DNA sequences with the same CDR3. The chain uses TRBV30 and TRBJ2-2; the D is unclear. The CDR3 sequence is 13 residues long. Trimming cost V 3 bases and J 2 bases, with 7 bases left between them. Germline V lookup: CDR1 GTSNPN, CDR2 SVGIG (reference sequence). CDR3 coding DNA: TGTGCCTGGAGAGGTGTTAACACCGGGGAGCTGTTTTTT. This encodes CAWRGVNTGELFF. The full variable domain, with the rest looked up from reference TRBV30 and TRBJ2-2, is SQTIHQWPATLVQPVGSPLSLECTVEGTSNPNLYWYRQAAGRGLQLLFYSVGIGQISSEVPQNLSASRPQDRQFILSSKKLLLSDSGFYLCAWRGVNTGELFFGEGSRLTVL.